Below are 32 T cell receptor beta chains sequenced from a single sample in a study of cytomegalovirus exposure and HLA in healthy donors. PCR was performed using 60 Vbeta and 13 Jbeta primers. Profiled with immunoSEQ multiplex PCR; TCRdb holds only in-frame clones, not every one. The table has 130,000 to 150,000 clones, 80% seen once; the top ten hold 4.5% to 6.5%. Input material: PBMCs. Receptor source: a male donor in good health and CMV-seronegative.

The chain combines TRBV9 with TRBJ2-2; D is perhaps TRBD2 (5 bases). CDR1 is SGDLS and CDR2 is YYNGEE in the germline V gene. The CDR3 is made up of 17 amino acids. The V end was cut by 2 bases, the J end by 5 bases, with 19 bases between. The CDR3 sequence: CASSVRGLGTGTGELFF. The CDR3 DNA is TGTGCCAGCAGCGTCCGAGGCCTCGGAACGGGAACCGGGGAGCTGTTTTTT.

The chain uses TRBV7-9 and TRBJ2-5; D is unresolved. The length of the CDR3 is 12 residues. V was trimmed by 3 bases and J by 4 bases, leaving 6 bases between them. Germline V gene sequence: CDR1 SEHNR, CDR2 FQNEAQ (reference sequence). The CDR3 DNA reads TGTGCCAGCAGCTTGGCAGTAGAGACCCAGTACTTC. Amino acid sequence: CASSLAVETQYF.

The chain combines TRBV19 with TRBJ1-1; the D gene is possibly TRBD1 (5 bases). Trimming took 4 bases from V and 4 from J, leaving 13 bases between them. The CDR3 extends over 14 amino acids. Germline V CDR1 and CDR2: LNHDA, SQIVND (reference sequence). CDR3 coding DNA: TGTGCCAGTAGTACCGGGAGTCAGGGCACTGAAGCTTTCTTT. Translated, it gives CASSTGSQGTEAFF.

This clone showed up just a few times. CDR3 sequence reads: CAWSAGAGGEAFF. In nucleotides, the CDR3 is TGTGCCTGGAGTGCAGGGGCCGGCGGTGAAGCTTTCTTT. The gene calls are TRBV30 and TRBJ1-1, with a possible D match to TRBD1 (6 bases). V lost 1 base to trimming and J lost 7 bases, with 13 bases between them. The CDR3 is made up of 13 amino acids. The V gene's germline CDR1 is GTSNPN and CDR2 SVGIG (reference sequence). The full variable domain, with the rest looked up from reference TRBV30 and TRBJ1-1, is SQTIHQWPATLVQPVGSPLSLECTVEGTSNPNLYWYRQAAGRGLQLLFYSVGIGQISSEVPQNLSASRPQDRQFILSSKKLLLSDSGFYLCAWSAGAGGEAFFGQGTRLTVV.

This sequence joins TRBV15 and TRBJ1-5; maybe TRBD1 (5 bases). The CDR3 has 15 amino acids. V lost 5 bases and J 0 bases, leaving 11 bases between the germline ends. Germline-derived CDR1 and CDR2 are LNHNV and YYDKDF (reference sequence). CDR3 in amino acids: CATSVRGNSNQPQHF. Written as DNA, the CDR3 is TGTGCCACCAGCGTTCGGGGGAATAGCAATCAGCCCCAGCATTTT.

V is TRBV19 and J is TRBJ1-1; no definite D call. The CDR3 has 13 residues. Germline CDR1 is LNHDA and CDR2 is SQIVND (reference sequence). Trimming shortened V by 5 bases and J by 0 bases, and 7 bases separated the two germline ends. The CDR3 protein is CASSARLNTEAFF. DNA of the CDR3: TGTGCCAGTAGTGCCCGGTTGAACACTGAAGCTTTCTTT.

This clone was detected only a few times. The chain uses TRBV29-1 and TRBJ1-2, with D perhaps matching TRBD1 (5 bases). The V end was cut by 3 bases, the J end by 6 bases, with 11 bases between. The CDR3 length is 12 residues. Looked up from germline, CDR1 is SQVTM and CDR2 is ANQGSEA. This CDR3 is CSVDGAGNGYTF. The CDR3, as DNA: TGCAGCGTTGATGGGGCAGGGAATGGCTACACCTTC.

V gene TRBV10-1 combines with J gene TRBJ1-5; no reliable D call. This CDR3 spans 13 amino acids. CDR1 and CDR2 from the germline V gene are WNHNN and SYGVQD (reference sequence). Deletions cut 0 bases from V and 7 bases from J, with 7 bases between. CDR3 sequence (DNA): TGCGCCAGCAGTGAGTCCCTCGGGCAGCCCCAGCATTTT. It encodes CASSESLGQPQHF.

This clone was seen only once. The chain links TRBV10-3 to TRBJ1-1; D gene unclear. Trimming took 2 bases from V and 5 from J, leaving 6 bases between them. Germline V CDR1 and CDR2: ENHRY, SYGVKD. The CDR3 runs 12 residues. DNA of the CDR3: TGTGCCATCAGTGAGACCCGGACTGAAGCTTTCTTT. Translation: CAISETRTEAFF.

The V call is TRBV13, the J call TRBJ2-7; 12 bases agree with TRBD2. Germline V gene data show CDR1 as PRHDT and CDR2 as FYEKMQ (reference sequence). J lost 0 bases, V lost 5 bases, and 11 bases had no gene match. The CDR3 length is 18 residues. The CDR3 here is CASSPLAGLAGSSYEQYF. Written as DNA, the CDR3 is TGTGCCAGCAGCCCACTCGCGGGACTAGCGGGTAGCTCCTACGAGCAGTACTTC.

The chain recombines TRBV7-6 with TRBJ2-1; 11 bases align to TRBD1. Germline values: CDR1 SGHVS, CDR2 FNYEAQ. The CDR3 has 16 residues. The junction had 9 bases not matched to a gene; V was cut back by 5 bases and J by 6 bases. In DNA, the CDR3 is TGTGCCAGCAGCAGCATAACGGGGACAGGGGGCAATGAGCAGTTCTTC. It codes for CASSSITGTGGNEQFF.

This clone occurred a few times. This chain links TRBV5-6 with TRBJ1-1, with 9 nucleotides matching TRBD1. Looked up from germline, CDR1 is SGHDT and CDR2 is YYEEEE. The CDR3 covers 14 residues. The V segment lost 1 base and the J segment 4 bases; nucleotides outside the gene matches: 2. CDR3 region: CASSLRDRATEAFF. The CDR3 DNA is TGTGCCAGCAGCTTGCGGGACAGGGCCACTGAAGCTTTCTTT.

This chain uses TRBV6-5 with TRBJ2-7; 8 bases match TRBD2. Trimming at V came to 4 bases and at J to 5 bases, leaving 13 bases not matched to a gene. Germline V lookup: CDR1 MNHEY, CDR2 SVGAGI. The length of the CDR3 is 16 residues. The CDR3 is CASSWVEGGGINEQYF. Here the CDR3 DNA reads TGTGCCAGCAGTTGGGTTGAGGGCGGGGGGATCAACGAGCAGTACTTC.

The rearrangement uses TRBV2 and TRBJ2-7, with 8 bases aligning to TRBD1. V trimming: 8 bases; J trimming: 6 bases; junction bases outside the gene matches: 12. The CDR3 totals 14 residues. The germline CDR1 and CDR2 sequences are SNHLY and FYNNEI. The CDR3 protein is CASHPGGAAGEQYF. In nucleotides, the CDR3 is TGTGCCAGCCACCCAGGGGGCGCGGCGGGCGAGCAGTACTTC.

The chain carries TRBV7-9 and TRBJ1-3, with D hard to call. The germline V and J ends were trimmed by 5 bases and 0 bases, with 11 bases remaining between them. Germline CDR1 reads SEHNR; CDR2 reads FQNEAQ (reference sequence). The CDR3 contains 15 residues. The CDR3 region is CASSLQLPSGNTIYF. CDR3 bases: TGTGCCAGCAGCCTACAGCTTCCCTCTGGAAACACCATATATTTT. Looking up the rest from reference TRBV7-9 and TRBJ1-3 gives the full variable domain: DTGVSQNPRHKITKRGQNVTFRCDPISEHNRLYWYRQTLGQGPEFLTYFQNEAQLEKSRLLSDRFSAERPKGSFSTLEIQRTEQGDSAMYLCASSLQLPSGNTIYFGEGSWLTVV.

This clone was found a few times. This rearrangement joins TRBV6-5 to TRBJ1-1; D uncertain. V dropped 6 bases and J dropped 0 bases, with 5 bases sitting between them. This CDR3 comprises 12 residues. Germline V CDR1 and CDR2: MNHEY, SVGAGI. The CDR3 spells CASRQLNTEAFF. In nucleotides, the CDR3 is TGTGCCAGCAGACAGCTGAACACTGAAGCTTTCTTT.

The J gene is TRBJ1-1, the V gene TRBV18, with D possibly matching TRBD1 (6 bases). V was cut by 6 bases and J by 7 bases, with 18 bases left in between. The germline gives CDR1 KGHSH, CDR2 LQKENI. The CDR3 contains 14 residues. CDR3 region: CASSTQGLGGEAFF. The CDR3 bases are TGTGCCAGCTCTACCCAGGGGCTAGGGGGTGAAGCTTTCTTT.

CDR3 loop: CASSSRTDSGNTIYF. CDR3 nucleotides: TGTGCCAGCAGCTCTAGGACAGACTCTGGAAACACCATATATTTT. The V call is TRBV13, the J call TRBJ1-3, with a weak D call TRBD1 (6 bases). V was cut by 4 bases and J by 0 bases, with 10 bases left in between. The CDR3 spans 15 residues. Germline V lookup: CDR1 PRHDT, CDR2 FYEKMQ (reference sequence).

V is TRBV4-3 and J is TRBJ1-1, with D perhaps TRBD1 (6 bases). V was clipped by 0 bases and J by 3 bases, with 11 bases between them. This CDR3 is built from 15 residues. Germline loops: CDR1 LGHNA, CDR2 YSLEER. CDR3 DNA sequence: TGCGCCAGCAGCCAAGATCTGACAGGCTACACTGAAGCTTTCTTT. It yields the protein CASSQDLTGYTEAFF.

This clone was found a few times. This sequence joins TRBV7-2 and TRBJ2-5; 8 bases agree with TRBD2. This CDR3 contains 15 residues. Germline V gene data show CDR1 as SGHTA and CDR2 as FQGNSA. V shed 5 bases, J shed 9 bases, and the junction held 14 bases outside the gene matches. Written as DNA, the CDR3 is TGTGCCAGCAGCCGCACCGGGACTAGTATCATTTCCCAGTACTTC. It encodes CASSRTGTSIISQYF.

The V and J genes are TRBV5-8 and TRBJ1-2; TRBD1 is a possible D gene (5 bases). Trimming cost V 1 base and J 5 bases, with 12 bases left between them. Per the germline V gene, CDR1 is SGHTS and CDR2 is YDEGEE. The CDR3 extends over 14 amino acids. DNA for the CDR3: TGTGCCAGCAGCTTGCGCGGGACGGCATATGGCTACACCTTC. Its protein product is CASSLRGTAYGYTF.

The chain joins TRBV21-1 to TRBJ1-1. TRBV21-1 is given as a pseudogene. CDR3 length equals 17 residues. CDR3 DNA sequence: TGTGCCAGCAGCAAAGCCTCTCATACTAAAGGGAACACTGAAGCTTTCTTT. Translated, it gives CASSKASHTKGNTEAFF.

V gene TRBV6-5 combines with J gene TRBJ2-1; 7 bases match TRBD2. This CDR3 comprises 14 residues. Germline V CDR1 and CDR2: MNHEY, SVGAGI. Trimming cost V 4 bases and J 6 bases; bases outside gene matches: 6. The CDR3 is CASSSSGALNEQFF. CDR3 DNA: TGTGCCAGCAGTTCGAGCGGGGCCCTCAATGAGCAGTTCTTC.

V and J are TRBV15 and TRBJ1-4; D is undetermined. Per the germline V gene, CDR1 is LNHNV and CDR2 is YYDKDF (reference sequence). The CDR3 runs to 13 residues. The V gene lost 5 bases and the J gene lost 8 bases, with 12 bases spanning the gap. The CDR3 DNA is TGTGCCACCAGCGTCTACTTTCGGGAAAAACTGTTTTTT. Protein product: CATSVYFREKLFF.

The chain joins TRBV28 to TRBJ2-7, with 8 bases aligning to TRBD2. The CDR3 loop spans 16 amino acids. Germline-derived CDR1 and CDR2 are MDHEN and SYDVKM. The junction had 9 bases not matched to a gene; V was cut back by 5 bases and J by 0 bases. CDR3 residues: CASSTFGLALSYEQYF. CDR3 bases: TGTGCCAGCAGTACGTTTGGACTAGCCCTCTCCTACGAGCAGTACTTC.

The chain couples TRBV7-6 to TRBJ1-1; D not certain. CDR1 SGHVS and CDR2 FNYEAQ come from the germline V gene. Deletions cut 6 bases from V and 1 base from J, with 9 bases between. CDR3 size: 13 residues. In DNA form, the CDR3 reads TGTGCCAGCAGTGGGAGTAGGAACACTGAAGCTTTCTTT. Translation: CASSGSRNTEAFF.

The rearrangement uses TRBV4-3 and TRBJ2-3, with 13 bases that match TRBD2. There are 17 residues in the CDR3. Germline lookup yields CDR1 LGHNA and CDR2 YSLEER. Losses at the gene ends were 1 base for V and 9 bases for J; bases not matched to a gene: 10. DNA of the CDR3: TGCGCCAGCAGCCAAGGTGGCCGGACTAGCGGGGGTTGGACGCAGTATTTT. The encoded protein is CASSQGGRTSGGWTQYF.

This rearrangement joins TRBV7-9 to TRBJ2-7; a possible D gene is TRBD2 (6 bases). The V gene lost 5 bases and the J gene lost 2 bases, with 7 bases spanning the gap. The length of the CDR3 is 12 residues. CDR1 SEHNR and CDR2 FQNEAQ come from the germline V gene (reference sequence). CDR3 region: CASSGGAYEQYF. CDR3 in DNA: TGTGCCAGCAGCGGCGGGGCCTACGAGCAGTACTTC.

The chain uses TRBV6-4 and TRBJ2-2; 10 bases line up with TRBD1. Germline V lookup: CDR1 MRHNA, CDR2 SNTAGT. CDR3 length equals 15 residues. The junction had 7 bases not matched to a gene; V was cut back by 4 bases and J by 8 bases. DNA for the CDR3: TGTGCCAGCAGTGCCGGGACAGGGGCGCCGGGGGAGCTGTTTTTT. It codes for CASSAGTGAPGELFF.

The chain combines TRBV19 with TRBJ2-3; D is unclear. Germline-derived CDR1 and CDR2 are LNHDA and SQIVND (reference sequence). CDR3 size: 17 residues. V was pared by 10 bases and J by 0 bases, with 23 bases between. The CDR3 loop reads CATLAPLGQASTDTQYF. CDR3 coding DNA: TGTGCCACTTTGGCTCCACTGGGCCAGGCGAGCACAGATACGCAGTATTTT.

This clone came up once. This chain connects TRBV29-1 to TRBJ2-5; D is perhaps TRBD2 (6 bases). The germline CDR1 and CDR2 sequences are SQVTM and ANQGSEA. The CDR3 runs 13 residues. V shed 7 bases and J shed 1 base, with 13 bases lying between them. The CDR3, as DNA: TGCAGCGCAGGAGGGGAAGGCCAAGAGACCCAGTACTTC. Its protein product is CSAGGEGQETQYF.

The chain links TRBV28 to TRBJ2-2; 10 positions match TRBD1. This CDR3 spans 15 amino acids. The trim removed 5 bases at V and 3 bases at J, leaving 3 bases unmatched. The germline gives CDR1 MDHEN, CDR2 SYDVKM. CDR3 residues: CASSPGQGHTGELFF. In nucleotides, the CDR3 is TGTGCCAGCAGTCCGGGACAGGGGCACACCGGGGAGCTGTTTTTT.